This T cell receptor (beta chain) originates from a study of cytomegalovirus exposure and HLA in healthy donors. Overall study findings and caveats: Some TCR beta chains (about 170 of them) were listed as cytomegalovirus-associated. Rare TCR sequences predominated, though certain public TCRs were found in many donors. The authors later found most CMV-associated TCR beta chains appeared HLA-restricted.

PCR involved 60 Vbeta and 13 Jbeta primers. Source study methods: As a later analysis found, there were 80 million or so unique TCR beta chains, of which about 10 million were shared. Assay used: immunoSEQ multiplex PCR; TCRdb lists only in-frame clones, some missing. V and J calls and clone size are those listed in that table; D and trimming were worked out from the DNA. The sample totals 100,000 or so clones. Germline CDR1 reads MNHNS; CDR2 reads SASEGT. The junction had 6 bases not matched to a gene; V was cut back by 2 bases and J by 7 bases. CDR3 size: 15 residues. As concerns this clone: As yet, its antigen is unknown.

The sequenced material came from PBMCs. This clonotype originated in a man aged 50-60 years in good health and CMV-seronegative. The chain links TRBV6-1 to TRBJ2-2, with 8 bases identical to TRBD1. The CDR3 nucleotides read TGTGCCAGCAGTGAATCAGGGGGCGTGGGCGGGGAGCTGTTTTTT. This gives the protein CASSESGGVGGELFF.